The 3 T cell receptor beta chains given below trace back to one sample, sequenced in a study of blood T cell repertoires in COVID-19. Generated by immunoSEQ multiplex PCR, the TCRdb table keeps only in-frame clones and is missing some. In the table there are about 46,000 clones, 85% to 90% of which are singletons. Input material: peripheral blood. The receptor set was obtained from a human donor in a cohort sampled during active COVID-19.

This clone is medium-sized by share. The chain couples TRBV4-3 to TRBJ2-1; D ambiguous. This CDR3 contains 17 residues. Germline CDR1 reads LGHNA; CDR2 reads YSLEER. Trimming took 0 bases from V and 0 from J, leaving 12 bases between them. This CDR3 reads CASSQDPAVSSYNEQFF. The CDR3 region has the DNA TGCGCCAGCAGCCAAGATCCGGCGGTCAGCTCCTACAATGAGCAGTTCTTC.

The CDR3 region is CASSLASGGRYEQYF. DNA of the CDR3: TGTGCCAGCAGCCTGGCTAGCGGGGGGCGCTACGAGCAGTACTTC. V is TRBV7-3 and J is TRBJ2-7, with 11 bases fitting TRBD2. This CDR3 has 15 residues. Germline V gene data show CDR1 as SGHTA and CDR2 as FQGTGA. V trimming: 5 bases; J trimming: 3 bases; junction bases outside the gene matches: 6.

The CDR3 loop is CASRYRAGNEQFF. DNA for the CDR3: TGTGCCAGCAGGTACAGGGCTGGGAATGAGCAGTTCTTC. The gene calls are TRBV27 and TRBJ2-1; D is possibly TRBD1 (6 bases). Germline V lookup: CDR1 MNHEY, CDR2 SMNVEV (reference sequence). This CDR3 has 13 amino acids. With 6 bases removed from V and 7 bases from J, the gap between germline ends came to 13 bases.